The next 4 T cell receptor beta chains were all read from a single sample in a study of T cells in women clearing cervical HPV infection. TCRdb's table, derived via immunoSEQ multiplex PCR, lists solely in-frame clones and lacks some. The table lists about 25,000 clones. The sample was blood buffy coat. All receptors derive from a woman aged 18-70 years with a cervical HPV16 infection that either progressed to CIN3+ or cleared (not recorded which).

CDR3 DNA (partial): TGTGCCAGCAGTGATATAGGGTTGGAACCTGAA. It yields the protein CASSDIGLEPE. The full CDR3 sequence reads CASSDIGLEPEAFF. The chain joins TRBV6-1 to TRBJ1-1; no clear D. Read coverage stops 3 residues before the CDR3 terminus; the germline J gene supplies the remainder. There are 14 residues in the CDR3. Trimming removed 3 bases from V and 6 bases from J, with 14 bases in between. Germline lookup yields CDR1 MNHNS and CDR2 SASEGT.

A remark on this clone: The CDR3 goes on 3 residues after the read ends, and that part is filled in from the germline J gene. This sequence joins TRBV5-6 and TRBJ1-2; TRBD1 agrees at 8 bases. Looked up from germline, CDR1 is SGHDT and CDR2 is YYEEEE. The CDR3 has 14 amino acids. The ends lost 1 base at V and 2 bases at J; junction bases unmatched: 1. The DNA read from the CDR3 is TGTGCCAGCAGCTTGACAGGGGGGAACTATGGC. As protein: CASSLTGGNYG. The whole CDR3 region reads CASSLTGGNYGYTF.

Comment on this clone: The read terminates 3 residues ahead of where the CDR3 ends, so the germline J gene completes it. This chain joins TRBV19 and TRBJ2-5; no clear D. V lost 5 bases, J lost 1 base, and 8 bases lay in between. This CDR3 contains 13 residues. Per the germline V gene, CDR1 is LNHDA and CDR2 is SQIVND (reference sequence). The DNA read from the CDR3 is TGTGCCAGTAGTTATGACTCCCAAGAGACC. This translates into CASSYDSQET. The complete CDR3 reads CASSYDSQETQYF.

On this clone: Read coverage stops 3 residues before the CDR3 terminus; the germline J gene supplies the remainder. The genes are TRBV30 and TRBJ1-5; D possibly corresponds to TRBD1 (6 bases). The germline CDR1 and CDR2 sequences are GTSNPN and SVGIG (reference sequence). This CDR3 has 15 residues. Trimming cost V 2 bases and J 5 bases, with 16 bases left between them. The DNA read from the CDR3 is TGTGCCTGGAGTCTTAGGGGGGGACAAGATCAGCCC. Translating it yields CAWSLRGGQDQP. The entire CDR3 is CAWSLRGGQDQPQHF.